This TCR beta chain comes out of a study of blood T cell repertoires in COVID-19. On the study more broadly: The samples span acute and convalescent COVID-19 from the United States, Italy and Spain. Sources were T cells, B-cell-depleted T cells, or PBMCs; the material itself was cDNA or gDNA.

Germline V gene sequence: CDR1 LGHNA, CDR2 YNFKEQ. The CDR3 spans 14 residues. V gave up 0 bases and J gave up 9 bases, with 12 bases separating them. Libraries were prepared by immunoSEQ multiplex PCR; TCRdb keeps only in-frame clonotypes and omits some of them. This sample carries 85,000 to 95,000 clones, 90% to 95% of them seen once, and the ten largest clones take 3.9%. The rearrangement links TRBV4-2 to TRBJ2-1; maybe TRBD2 (7 bases). This clonotype was sampled from a woman between 50 and 59 years old in a cohort sampled during active COVID-19. Material for sequencing was peripheral blood. The CDR3 DNA sequence: TGTGCCAGCAGCCAAGATGGGGGGGCGAGTGAGCAGTTCTTC. Amino acids: CASSQDGGASEQFF.